The 12 T cell receptor beta chains listed next were all sequenced from one sample in a study of OX40 agonist ivuxolimab in advanced cancers. The repertoire was sequenced with immunoSEQ multiplex PCR; TCRdb's copy has only in-frame clones and lacks some. The sample holds 85,000 to 100,000 clones, approximately 86% seen once. The sample consisted of CD4+ or CD8+ T cells sorted from blood, taken in a trial of the OX40 agonist ivuxolimab. These receptors were obtained from an adult with an advanced solid tumor such as melanoma, head and neck, liver or kidney cancer.

The V and J genes are TRBV5-6 and TRBJ2-7; TRBD1 or TRBD2 may be the D gene (6 bases each). Germline lookup yields CDR1 SGHDT and CDR2 YYEEEE. V lost 0 bases and J lost 7, with 8 bases in between. This CDR3 is built from 12 residues. The CDR3 loop is CASSLAGAEQYF. DNA of the CDR3: TGTGCCAGCAGCTTGGCGGGGGCTGAGCAGTACTTC.

The chain recombines TRBV29-1 with TRBJ2-2, with 8 bases lining up with TRBD2. Germline V gene data show CDR1 as SQVTM and CDR2 as ANQGSEA. This CDR3 region has 17 residues. V was pared by 4 bases and J by 7 bases, with 17 bases of the junction left unmatched. CDR3 in amino acids: CSVAATSERAPHGELFF. CDR3 coding DNA: TGCAGCGTTGCCGCGACTAGCGAGAGGGCCCCCCACGGGGAGCTGTTTTTT.

The chain has TRBV28 and TRBJ2-2; D gene ambiguous. Germline loops: CDR1 MDHEN, CDR2 SYDVKM. Deletions cut 5 bases from V and 0 bases from J, with 13 bases between. The CDR3 sequence is 16 residues long. In DNA form, the CDR3 reads TGTGCCAGCAGTCCTGCTGGGCAGGCGAACACCGGGGAGCTGTTTTTT. Amino acids: CASSPAGQANTGELFF. The whole variable domain, remainder taken from reference TRBV28 and TRBJ2-2, is DVKVTQSSRYLVKRTGEKVFLECVQDMDHENMFWYRQDPGLGLRLIYFSYDVKMKEKGDIPEGYSVSREKKERFSLILESASTNQTSMYLCASSPAGQANTGELFFGEGSRLTVL.

This clone was seen only a few times. The rearrangement joins TRBV4-2 to TRBJ2-3; maybe TRBD1 (6 bases). Germline V gives CDR1 LGHNA, CDR2 YNFKEQ. Trimming left V 4 bases short and J 0 bases short, with 23 bases between. This CDR3 spans 19 amino acids. For the CDR3, the DNA is TGTGCCAGCAGCCGGGTAGGGGGTCTGGCGGGTGGGAGCACAGATACGCAGTATTTT. Its translation: CASSRVGGLAGGSTDTQYF.

In its sample, this clone was seen once. The CDR3 coding sequence is TGTGCCAGCAGTGAAGCCTTACAATTGACCTACAATGAGCAGTTCTTC. Translating gives CASSEALQLTYNEQFF. This chain joins TRBV6-1 and TRBJ2-1, with D unclear. This CDR3 spans 16 amino acids. The V end was cut by 0 bases, the J end by 2 bases, with 11 bases between. Germline V gene data show CDR1 as MNHNS and CDR2 as SASEGT.

The chain uses TRBV19 and TRBJ2-2; 7 bases agree with TRBD1. This CDR3 spans 15 amino acids. CDR1 and CDR2 from the germline V gene are LNHDA and SQIVND (reference sequence). Trimming took 5 bases from V and 1 from J; bases not matched to a gene: 4. CDR3 in amino acids: CASSFGTENTGELFF. In DNA form, the CDR3 reads TGTGCCAGTAGTTTCGGGACAGAGAACACCGGGGAGCTGTTTTTT.

The count of this clone is one. The chain employs TRBV5-1 and TRBJ2-1; D might be TRBD2 (5 bases). Germline CDR1 SGHRS, CDR2 YFSETQ. V was shortened by 6 bases and J by 4 bases, with 17 bases between the two germline ends. The CDR3 is 15 amino acids. Here the CDR3 DNA reads TGCGCCAGCACCCCGGGATCCCCAGATTACAATGAGCAGTTCTTC. Translating it yields CASTPGSPDYNEQFF.

V usage is TRBV28 and J usage is TRBJ1-5, with D perhaps matching TRBD1 (6 bases). The CDR3 length is 14 residues. Trimming left V 6 bases short and J 2 bases short, with 11 bases between. Germline values: CDR1 MDHEN, CDR2 SYDVKM. The CDR3 DNA sequence: TGTGCCAGCAGAGGGGGAGGGCGCAATCAGCCCCAGCATTTT. It translates to CASRGGGRNQPQHF.

The chain carries TRBV18 and TRBJ2-3; TRBD1 agrees at 8 bases. CDR3 length: 14 amino acids. Germline assignment: CDR1 KGHSH and CDR2 LQKENI. V shed 4 bases, J shed 5 bases, and the junction held 5 bases outside the gene matches. The CDR3 loop is CASSRDRGEDTQYF. The CDR3 nucleotides read TGTGCCAGCTCACGCGACAGGGGAGAAGATACGCAGTATTTT.

This clone showed up just once. The chain joins TRBV11-2 to TRBJ1-1, with TRBD1 matching over 8 bases. V was pared by 5 bases and J by 3 bases, with 8 bases of the junction left unmatched. Germline CDR1 and CDR2: SGHAT and FQNNGV. The CDR3 covers 15 residues. The CDR3 DNA follows: TGTGCCAGCAGCAGAGGGGACAGGATGGACACTGAAGCTTTCTTT. Translation gives CASSRGDRMDTEAFF.

This clone turned up a few times. The chain is built from TRBV19 and TRBJ2-7; tentatively, D is TRBD1 (6 bases). CDR1 is LNHDA, CDR2 SQIVND, per germline (reference sequence). The CDR3 has 15 residues. Trimming stripped 4 bases from V and 0 bases from J, with 13 bases between. CDR3 DNA: TGTGCCAGTAGTACCCGGGTGGACAGCTCCTACGAGCAGTACTTC. Its translation is CASSTRVDSSYEQYF.

DNA of the CDR3: TGTGCCAGCAGAAAAGACAGGGGAGCCTACGAGCAGTACTTC. As protein: CASRKDRGAYEQYF. The chain employs TRBV27 and TRBJ2-7, with TRBD1 identical over 8 bases. The germline CDR1 and CDR2 sequences are MNHEY and SMNVEV (reference sequence). This CDR3 has 14 amino acids. V trimming: 6 bases; J trimming: 2 bases; junction bases outside the gene matches: 6.